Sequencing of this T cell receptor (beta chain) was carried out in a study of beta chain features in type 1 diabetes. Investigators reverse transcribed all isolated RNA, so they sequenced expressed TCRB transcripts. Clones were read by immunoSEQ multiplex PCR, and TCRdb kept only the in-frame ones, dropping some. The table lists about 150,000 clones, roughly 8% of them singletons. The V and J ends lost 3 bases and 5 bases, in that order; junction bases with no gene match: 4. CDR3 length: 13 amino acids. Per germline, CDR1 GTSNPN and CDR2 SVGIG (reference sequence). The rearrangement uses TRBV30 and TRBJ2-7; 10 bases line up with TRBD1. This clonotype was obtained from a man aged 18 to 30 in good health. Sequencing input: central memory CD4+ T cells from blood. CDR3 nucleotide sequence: TGTGCCTGGAGCGGGACAGGGGCAAACGAGCAGTACTTC. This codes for CAWSGTGANEQYF.